This TCR beta chain was sequenced for a study of OX40 agonist ivuxolimab in advanced cancers. Overall study context: The study treated patients with ivuxolimab, an agonistic anti-OX40 (CD134) antibody. Subjects had a mean age of approximately 60 years, with a range of 23 to 79; roughly 80% were male.

Regarding the study as a whole: Researchers report that CD8+ T cells had, on average, more expanded clones than CD4+.

Comment on this clone: Antigen: not known.

The protocol was immunoSEQ multiplex PCR, while the TCRdb copy is restricted to in-frame clones and leaves out a portion. This table holds some 86,000 clones, about 94% found once. Germline V CDR1 and CDR2: MGHRA, YSYEKL. The CDR3 is made up of 15 amino acids. The V segment lost 7 bases and the J segment 6 bases; nucleotides outside the gene matches: 6. Autoimmune disease history or systemic immunosuppression meant exclusion. This rearrangement joins TRBV4-1 to TRBJ2-3; 14 positions match TRBD2. The sample consisted of CD4+ or CD8+ T cells sorted from blood, taken in a trial of the OX40 agonist ivuxolimab. This clonotype was sampled from an adult with an advanced solid tumor such as melanoma, head and neck, liver or kidney cancer. As DNA, the CDR3 is TGCGCCAGCACAGGACTAGCGGGAGGATGGGATACGCAGTATTTT. Amino acids: CASTGLAGGWDTQYF.